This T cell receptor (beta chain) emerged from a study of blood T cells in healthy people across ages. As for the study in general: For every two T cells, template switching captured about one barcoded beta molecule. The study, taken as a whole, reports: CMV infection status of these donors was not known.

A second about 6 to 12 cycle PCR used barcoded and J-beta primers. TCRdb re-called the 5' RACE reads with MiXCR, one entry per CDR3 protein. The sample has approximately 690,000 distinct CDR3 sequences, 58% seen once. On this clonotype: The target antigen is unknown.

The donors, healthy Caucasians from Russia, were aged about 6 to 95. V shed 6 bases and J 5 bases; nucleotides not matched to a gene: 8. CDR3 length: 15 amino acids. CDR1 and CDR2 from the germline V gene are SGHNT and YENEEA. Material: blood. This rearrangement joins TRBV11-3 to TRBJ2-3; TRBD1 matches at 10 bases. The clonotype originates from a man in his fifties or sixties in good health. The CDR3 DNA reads TGTGCCAGCAGTCGCAGACAGGGGGCGGGAGATACGCAGTATTTT. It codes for CASSRRQGAGDTQYF.